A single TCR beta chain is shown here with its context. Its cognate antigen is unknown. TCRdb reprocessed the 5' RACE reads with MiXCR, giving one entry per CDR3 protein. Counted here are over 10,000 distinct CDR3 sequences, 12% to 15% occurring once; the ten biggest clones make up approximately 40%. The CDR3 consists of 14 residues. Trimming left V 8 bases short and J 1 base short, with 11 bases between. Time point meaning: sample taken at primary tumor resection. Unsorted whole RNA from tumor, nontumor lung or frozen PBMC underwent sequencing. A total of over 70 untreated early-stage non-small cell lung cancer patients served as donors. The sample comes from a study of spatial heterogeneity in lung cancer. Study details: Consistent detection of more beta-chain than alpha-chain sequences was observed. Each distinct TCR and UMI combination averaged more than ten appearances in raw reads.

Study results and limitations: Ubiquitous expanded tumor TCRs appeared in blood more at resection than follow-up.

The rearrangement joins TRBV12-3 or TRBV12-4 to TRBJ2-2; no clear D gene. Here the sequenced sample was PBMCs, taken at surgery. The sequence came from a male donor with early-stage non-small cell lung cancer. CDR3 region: CASEVGMNTGELFF. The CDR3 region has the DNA TGTGCCAGCGAGGTGGGGATGAACACCGGGGAGCTGTTTTTT.